This T cell receptor (beta chain) was retrieved from a study of OX40 agonist ivuxolimab in advanced cancers. Germline V gene sequence: CDR1 SGHRS, CDR2 YFSETQ. V was shortened by 0 bases and J by 5 bases, with 11 bases between the two germline ends. CDR3 length: 14 amino acids. About this clone: Its antigen is currently unknown.

The assay was immunoSEQ multiplex PCR, and TCRdb's table has in-frame clones only and misses some. In the table there are about 60,000 clones, 80% to 90% of which are singletons. General study results and limits: With doses of 0.1-3.0 mg/kg, partial responders showed among the lowest clonal expansion.

This sequence joins TRBV5-1 and TRBJ2-5, with D tentatively TRBD2 (7 bases). Sample: CD4+ or CD8+ T cells sorted from blood, taken in a trial of the OX40 agonist ivuxolimab. This sequence was found in an adult with an advanced solid tumor such as melanoma, head and neck, liver or kidney cancer. CDR3 nucleotide sequence: TGCGCCAGCAGCTTGGTTGGGGGGGCGGAGACCCAGTACTTC. Translation: CASSLVGGAETQYF.